Listed below are T cell receptor beta chains from one sample, sequenced in a study of T-cell reconstitution after alpha-beta-depleted transplantation in children. MiXCR, applied by TCRdb to the PCR reads, yields one record per CDR3 protein. The sample contains some 400,000 distinct CDR3 sequences, roughly 20% of which appear only once. Sequenced here: PBMCs from the stem cell graft donor, sampled from the stem cell graft. The source of these receptors is a human donor who donated a stem cell graft to a child with acute myeloid leukemia. CDR3s include the opening cysteine and the closing phenylalanine or tryptophan. D genes are given only for firm matches. Part of the rows lack a size; the others show once, few, many or a class for expanded clones.

>TRBD2|few|TRBV7-2|TRBJ2-3
CASSLTSGSPDTQYF
TGTGCCAGCAGCTTGACTAGCGGGAGTCCAGATACGCAGTATTTT
>-|few|TRBV5-1|TRBJ2-1
CASSLDGGGSYNEQFF
TGCGCCAGCAGCTTGGATGGCGGAGGCTCCTACAATGAGCAGTTCTTC
>-|many|TRBV6-5|TRBJ2-3
CASQVRGRTDTQYF
TGTGCCAGCCAAGTAAGGGGTCGCACAGATACGCAGTATTTT
>-|few|TRBV29-1|TRBJ2-2
CSVVRSGELFF
TGCAGCGTTGTGCGGTCCGGGGAGCTGTTTTTT
>-|-|TRBV9|TRBJ2-6
CASSVATRASGANVLTF
TGTGCCAGCAGCGTAGCTACCCGGGCCTCTGGGGCCAACGTCCTGACTTTC
>TRBD2|-|TRBV5-1|TRBJ2-1
CASSLVSSGRTYNEQFF
TGCGCCAGCAGCTTGGTGTCTAGCGGGAGGACATACAATGAGCAGTTCTTC
>-|-|TRBV12-3/TRBV12-4|TRBJ2-5
CASRITKWGSQETQYF
TGTGCCAGCAGAATTACAAAGTGGGGGAGCCAAGAGACCCAGTACTTC
>TRBD2|many|TRBV20-1|TRBJ2-5
CSARLAGKETQYF
TGCAGTGCTAGACTAGCGGGAAAGGAGACCCAGTACTTC
>TRBD2|few|TRBV7-9|TRBJ2-7
CASSASSGRAKSYEQYF
TGTGCCAGCAGCGCGTCTAGCGGGAGGGCCAAATCCTACGAGCAGTACTTC
>-|-|TRBV6-2/TRBV6-3|TRBJ2-6
CASSYEGTGANVLTF
TGTGCCAGCAGTTACGAAGGGACTGGGGCCAACGTCCTGACTTTC